Each of the 31 T cell receptor beta chains below was sequenced from the same sample in a study of shared clonotypes between healthy human individuals. Assay: immunoSEQ multiplex PCR; the TCRdb copy retains only in-frame clones and omits some. Among 2 million to 2.5 million clones listed, approximately 94% were seen once. What was sequenced was naive CD4+ T cells sorted from blood. Indicated subset: CD45RA+ positively selected. These receptors originate from a man between 18 and 35 years old in good health.

The chain recombines TRBV6-1 with TRBJ1-2; 7 nucleotides line up with TRBD1. CDR3 length: 15 amino acids. Losses at the gene ends were 5 bases for V and 2 bases for J; bases not matched to a gene: 8. Germline lookup yields CDR1 MNHNS and CDR2 SASEGT. CDR3 sequence: CASSLKTGHNYGYTF. DNA of the CDR3: TGTGCCAGCAGTTTGAAGACAGGGCACAACTATGGCTACACCTTC.

V gene TRBV30 combines with J gene TRBJ2-5; weak D call: TRBD2 (5 bases). CDR1 is GTSNPN, CDR2 SVGIG, per germline (reference sequence). This CDR3 contains 14 residues. Trimming shortened V by 2 bases and J by 7 bases, and 17 bases separated the two germline ends. The CDR3 reads CAWSRELRLGTQYF. In DNA, the CDR3 is TGTGCCTGGAGTCGGGAACTACGTCTAGGGACCCAGTACTTC.

V gene TRBV5-4 combines with J gene TRBJ2-3; D unclear. The CDR3 runs 15 residues. Trimming removed 1 base at V and 0 bases at J, with 9 bases between. CDR1 is SGHNT, CDR2 YYREEE, per germline (reference sequence). The CDR3 region is CASSLMASSTDTQYF. The DNA for the CDR3 is TGTGCCAGCAGCTTGATGGCTTCCAGCACAGATACGCAGTATTTT. The full variable domain, completed using reference TRBV5-4 and TRBJ2-3, is ETGVTQSPTHLIKTRGQQVTLRCSSQSGHNTVSWYQQALGQGPQFIFQYYREEENGRGNFPPRFSGLQFPNYSSELNVNALELDDSALYLCASSLMASSTDTQYFGPGTRLTVL.

This chain connects TRBV6-1 to TRBJ2-1, with D perhaps matching TRBD2 (6 bases). The CDR3 sequence is 14 residues long. Germline CDR1 reads MNHNS; CDR2 reads SASEGT. Trimming removed 6 bases from V and 2 bases from J, with 11 bases in between. CDR3 coding DNA: TGTGCCAGCAGGGCGGGACCCGCCTACAATGAGCAGTTCTTC. It specifies CASRAGPAYNEQFF.

V is TRBV7-2 and J is TRBJ2-7; a possible D gene is TRBD2 (6 bases). V was cut by 5 bases and J by 5 bases, with 13 bases left in between. The V gene's germline CDR1 is SGHTA and CDR2 FQGNSA. The CDR3 spans 13 residues. CDR3 sequence reads: CASSPYGGNEQYF. CDR3 bases: TGTGCCAGCAGCCCGTATGGGGGGAACGAGCAGTACTTC. The full variable domain, its missing parts supplied by reference TRBV7-2 and TRBJ2-7, is GAGVSQSPSNKVTEKGKDVELRCDPISGHTALYWYRQSLGQGLEFLIYFQGNSAPDKSGLPSDRFSAERTGGSVSTLTIQRTQQEDSAVYLCASSPYGGNEQYFGPGTRLTVT.

J is TRBJ1-1 and V is TRBV7-8; D gene unclear. The germline V and J ends were trimmed by 1 base and 0 bases, with 6 bases remaining between them. This CDR3 spans 14 amino acids. Germline V lookup: CDR1 SGHVS, CDR2 FQNEAQ. The DNA of the CDR3 is TGTGCCAGCAGCTTAGGCCAGATGAACACTGAAGCTTTCTTT. It translates to CASSLGQMNTEAFF.

About this clone itself: In the same sample, other DNA sequences code for this CDR3. The V and J genes are TRBV30 and TRBJ2-7, with D possibly matching TRBD2 (6 bases). From germline, CDR1 is GTSNPN and CDR2 SVGIG (reference sequence). CDR3 length: 13 residues. V lost 2 bases and J 0 bases, leaving 8 bases between the germline ends. CDR3 nucleotides: TGTGCCTGGAGTTCCGGGAGCTCCTACGAGCAGTACTTC. Protein: CAWSSGSSYEQYF.

This clone was counted a single time. This chain joins TRBV7-9 and TRBJ2-2, with TRBD2 matching 12 bases. The CDR3 extends over 17 amino acids. CDR1 and CDR2 from the germline V gene are SEHNR and FQNEAQ (reference sequence). V shed 5 bases and J 4 bases; nucleotides not matched to a gene: 8. CDR3 loop: CASSPKLAGGSTGELFF. For the CDR3, the DNA is TGTGCCAGCAGCCCCAAACTAGCGGGGGGATCCACCGGGGAGCTGTTTTTT.

The rearrangement joins TRBV25-1 to TRBJ2-3; D might be TRBD2 (5 bases). The CDR3 has 17 residues. The germline CDR1 and CDR2 sequences are MGHDK and SYGVNS. V gave up 5 bases and J gave up 6 bases, with 24 bases separating them. The chain's CDR3 is CASSPAVGADEQDTQYF. CDR3 sequence (DNA): TGTGCCAGCAGTCCCGCAGTTGGAGCGGACGAGCAGGATACGCAGTATTTT.

The gene calls are TRBV5-8 and TRBJ1-1, with TRBD1 matching 11 bases. V shed 1 base and J 4 bases; nucleotides not matched to a gene: 3. The CDR3 covers 15 residues. The V gene's germline CDR1 is SGHTS and CDR2 YDEGEE. The CDR3 nucleotides read TGTGCCAGCAGCTTGTTGGGGACAGGGGGCACTGAAGCTTTCTTT. It yields the protein CASSLLGTGGTEAFF.

The CDR3 nucleotides are TGTGCCAGCAGTGACGGGACAGGGGGGTCTGAAGCTTTCTTT. It is translated as CASSDGTGGSEAFF. The chain links TRBV6-4 to TRBJ1-1; 11 bases are a match to TRBD1. The CDR3 contains 14 residues. Germline CDR1 and CDR2: MRHNA and SNTAGT. Losses at the gene ends were 2 bases for V and 6 bases for J; bases not matched to a gene: 2.

In the case of this clone: Relative to the germline gene, one junction end is altered; a read error may explain this. In the same sample, other DNA sequences code for this CDR3. The chain is built from TRBV10-3 and TRBJ1-5; D remains ambiguous. In germline, CDR1 is ENHRY, CDR2 SYGVKD. The CDR3 is made up of 12 amino acids. Written as DNA, the CDR3 is TGTGCCATTAGTGAGTCAATGGAGCCCCAGCATTTT. Translation: CAISESMEPQHF.

This clone has just a few counts. Other nucleotide sequences in the sample specify the same CDR3. This CDR3 is CASSQGDQPQHF. CDR3 in DNA: TGTGCCAGCAGTCAGGGGGATCAGCCCCAGCATTTT. The gene calls are TRBV6-6 and TRBJ1-5; 7 nucleotides agree with TRBD1. V lost 5 bases, J lost 5 bases, and 0 bases stayed unmatched. CDR1 and CDR2 from the germline V gene are MNHNY and SVGAGI (reference sequence). The CDR3 runs to 12 residues.

The chain recombines TRBV27 with TRBJ2-5, with 9 positions matching TRBD2. Losses at the gene ends were 4 bases for V and 4 bases for J; bases not matched to a gene: 7. The V gene's germline CDR1 is MNHEY and CDR2 SMNVEV (reference sequence). This CDR3 comprises 15 residues. The CDR3 bases are TGTGCCAGCAGTTCTAGGACTAGCGTTTCAGAGACCCAGTACTTC. Protein: CASSSRTSVSETQYF.

With respect to this clone: Within the sample, other DNA sequences also encode this same CDR3. The chain employs TRBV7-2 and TRBJ2-7; possibly TRBD1 for D (6 bases). The CDR3 consists of 12 residues. V was trimmed by 5 bases and J by 3 bases, leaving 8 bases between them. From germline, CDR1 is SGHTA and CDR2 FQGNSA. CDR3 bases: TGTGCCAGCAGCGTGGACAGCTACGAGCAGTACTTC. It codes for CASSVDSYEQYF.

Points on this clone: Other DNA sequences in this specimen translate into the identical CDR3. The chain recombines TRBV6-5 with TRBJ1-4, with D maybe TRBD1 (6 bases). V was pared by 5 bases and J by 0 bases, with 10 bases between. The CDR3 spans 15 residues. Per the germline V gene, CDR1 is MNHEY and CDR2 is SVGAGI. The CDR3 coding sequence is TGTGCCAGCAGTCCGGGACAAGCAACTAATGAAAAACTGTTTTTT. It yields the protein CASSPGQATNEKLFF.

The rearrangement links TRBV27 to TRBJ2-7; 8 bases fit TRBD1. This CDR3 is built from 15 residues. The ends lost 5 bases at V and 2 bases at J; junction bases unmatched: 8. Germline values: CDR1 MNHEY, CDR2 SMNVEV (reference sequence). CDR3 protein: CASSVQGGLTYEQYF. Written as DNA, the CDR3 is TGTGCCAGCAGTGTACAGGGGGGTCTCACCTACGAGCAGTACTTC.

The chain joins TRBV11-2 to TRBJ1-3; unclear D gene. Germline CDR1 is SGHAT and CDR2 is FQNNGV. The CDR3 has 16 residues. With 0 bases removed from V and 4 bases from J, the gap between germline ends came to 13 bases. CDR3 sequence reads: CASSLDETSWGNTIYF. CDR3 nucleotide sequence: TGTGCCAGCAGCTTAGATGAAACCTCTTGGGGAAACACCATATATTTT.

This clone was picked up a small number of times. This chain links TRBV5-1 with TRBJ1-2; no clear D. The CDR3 extends over 13 amino acids. CDR1 and CDR2 from the germline V gene are SGHRS and YFSETQ. V lost 6 bases and J lost 0, with 9 bases in between. The CDR3 DNA reads TGCGCCAGCAAACAAGAAGCTAACTATGGCTACACCTTC. Its translation: CASKQEANYGYTF.

The chain joins TRBV7-3 to TRBJ1-6, with 8 bases identical to TRBD1. The J segment lost 6 bases and the V segment lost 3 bases, leaving 1 base of the junction unmatched. The CDR3 contains 14 residues. Germline lookup yields CDR1 SGHTA and CDR2 FQGTGA. The CDR3 DNA sequence: TGTGCCAGCAGCTTTACAGGGGGTAATTCACCCCTCCACTTT. Translation gives CASSFTGGNSPLHF. The variable domain in full, with the rest retrieved from reference TRBV7-3 and TRBJ1-6, is GAGVSQTPSNKVTEKGKYVELRCDPISGHTALYWYRQSLGQGPEFLIYFQGTGAADDSGLPNDRFFAVRPEGSVSTLKIQRTERGDSAVYLCASSFTGGNSPLHFGNGTRLTVT.

The chain carries TRBV10-3 and TRBJ2-5; D is perhaps TRBD1 or TRBD2 (5 bases each). Matching the DNA end better, TRBJ2-7 makes the J call doubtful. The germline V gene encodes CDR1 ENHRY and CDR2 SYGVKD. The length of the CDR3 is 11 residues. CDR3 region: CAIGGAYEQYF. CDR3 coding DNA: TGTGCCATCGGGGGAGCCTACGAGCAGTACTTC.

In this sample, this clone turned up once. The chain employs TRBV30 and TRBJ1-2; weak D call: TRBD1 (5 bases). Germline loops: CDR1 GTSNPN, CDR2 SVGIG (reference sequence). The length of the CDR3 is 12 residues. The V end lost 3 bases, the J end lost 8 bases, and 13 bases lay between the germline ends. DNA of the CDR3: TGTGCCTGGAGGTCGGGGGTAGGGGGCTACACCTTC. Residues: CAWRSGVGGYTF.

V gene TRBV5-1 combines with J gene TRBJ1-5; D uncertain. This CDR3 region has 14 residues. CDR1 is SGHRS and CDR2 is YFSETQ in the germline V gene. The V and J ends lost 0 bases and 3 bases respectively, with 7 bases between them. The CDR3 bases are TGCGCCAGCAGCTTGGGGGTACCCAATCAGCCCCAGCATTTT. It encodes CASSLGVPNQPQHF.

This sequence joins TRBV2 and TRBJ1-3, with unresolved D. CDR1 and CDR2 from the germline V gene are SNHLY and FYNNEI. The CDR3 has 12 amino acids. V was cut by 5 bases and J by 3 bases, with 5 bases left in between. CDR3: CASSPNGNTIYF. The CDR3 DNA reads TGTGCCAGCAGTCCCAATGGAAACACCATATATTTT. Full variable domain (rest looked up from reference TRBV2 and TRBJ1-3): EPEVTQTPSHQVTQMGQEVILRCVPISNHLYFYWYRQILGQKVEFLVSFYNNEISEKSEIFDDQFSVERPDGSNFTLKIRSTKLEDSAMYFCASSPNGNTIYFGEGSWLTVV.

The CDR3 reads CASSRGLAGEDTQYF. The CDR3 coding sequence is TGTGCCAGCAGCCGAGGACTAGCGGGCGAAGATACGCAGTATTTT. V usage is TRBV6-5 and J usage is TRBJ2-3; TRBD2 matches 11 bases. The CDR3 is 15 amino acids. J was trimmed by 5 bases and V by 6 bases; bases with no gene match: 7. The germline gives CDR1 MNHEY, CDR2 SVGAGI.

CDR3 nucleotides: TGTGCCAGCAGCCCGCAGGGGGTCATTTACGAGCAGTACTTC. It is translated as CASSPQGVIYEQYF. This chain joins TRBV11-2 and TRBJ2-7; 7 positions agree with TRBD1. V dropped 5 bases and J dropped 4; count of bases not matched to a gene: 8. This CDR3 has 14 amino acids. The V gene's germline CDR1 is SGHAT and CDR2 FQNNGV. Full variable domain (rest looked up from reference TRBV11-2 and TRBJ2-7): EAGVAQSPRYKIIEKRQSVAFWCNPISGHATLYWYQQILGQGPKLLIQFQNNGVVDDSQLPKDRFSAERLKGVDSTLKIQPAKLEDSAVYLCASSPQGVIYEQYFGPGTRLTVT.

The CDR3 bases are TGTGCCAGCGGCCCCCAGGGGGGGAGACAAGAGACCCAGTACTTC. Translating gives CASGPQGGRQETQYF. This chain links TRBV28 with TRBJ2-5; the D call may be TRBD1 or TRBD2 (7 bases each). The CDR3 contains 15 residues. CDR1 MDHEN and CDR2 SYDVKM come from the germline V gene. V dropped 8 bases and J dropped 2 bases, with 18 bases sitting between them.

This clone showed up just once. The chain carries TRBV19 and TRBJ2-7, with 8 positions matching TRBD2. CDR1 LNHDA and CDR2 SQIVND come from the germline V gene (reference sequence). Trimming removed 0 bases from V and 5 bases from J; junction bases left unmatched: 12. This CDR3 is built from 17 residues. CDR3 nucleotides: TGTGCCAGTAGTATAGAATACGGGCAAGCGGGAGCTAACGAGCAGTACTTC. Translated, it gives CASSIEYGQAGANEQYF.

Only one count was recorded for this clone. The chain carries TRBV18 and TRBJ1-4, with unresolved D. V was clipped by 4 bases and J by 5 bases, with 11 bases between them. The CDR3 spans 14 residues. CDR1 is KGHSH and CDR2 is LQKENI in the germline V gene. DNA of the CDR3: TGTGCCAGCTCACGCGGCAGAGAAAATGAAAAACTGTTTTTT. Amino acids: CASSRGRENEKLFF.

This CDR3 reads CASSETSGRGEQYF. For the CDR3, the DNA is TGTGCCAGCAGCGAGACTAGCGGGAGAGGGGAGCAGTACTTC. This chain uses TRBV7-8 with TRBJ2-7, with 12 bases lining up with TRBD2. The V segment lost 5 bases and the J segment 7 bases; nucleotides outside the gene matches: 6. There are 14 residues in the CDR3. CDR1 SGHVS and CDR2 FQNEAQ come from the germline V gene.

The chain uses TRBV19 and TRBJ2-1; D not certain. The CDR3 covers 15 residues. Trimming left V 3 bases short and J 7 bases short, with 16 bases between. Germline CDR1 is LNHDA and CDR2 is SQIVND (reference sequence). The CDR3 DNA is TGTGCCAGTAGTATTCAATCAGCCGGAAGGAATGAGCAGTTCTTC. Amino acids: CASSIQSAGRNEQFF.